This T cell receptor beta chain was sequenced in a study of blood T cell repertoires in COVID-19. Study details: Sources were T cells, B-cell-depleted T cells, or PBMCs; the material itself was cDNA or gDNA.

CDR3 length: 13 residues. After removal of 10 bases from V and 5 bases from J, the junction contained 8 bases not matched to a gene. CDR1 and CDR2 (germline): MGHDK, SYGVNS. Recruits, aged about 18 to 90 years, lived in 25 or so US areas. Participant reports of clinical history set cohort assignment. Original processing notes: By means of reference gene primer amplification, nucleated cell counts were estimated. Produced via immunoSEQ multiplex PCR; TCRdb's table is partial and in-frame only. V and J calls and clone size are those listed in that table; D and trimming were worked out from the DNA. The sample lists over 200,000 clones, 86% occurring once.

This TCR derives from a man aged 18 to 35 who had recovered from COVID-19. Sequenced: PBMCs or T cells enriched from blood (not recorded which). This chain connects TRBV25-1 to TRBJ1-1, with 9 bases matching TRBD1. In DNA, the CDR3 is TGTGCCACCCAAGGACAGGGGAGAACTGAAGCTTTCTTT. As protein: CATQGQGRTEAFF.